This T cell receptor (beta chain) was obtained from a study of T cell repertoires in cytomegalovirus infection. Study-level findings and limits: Cumulative frequency of public TCR beta families picked out carriers of CMV plus the relevant HLA.

TCRdb reprocessed the reads with MiXCR, giving one entry per CDR3 protein. Of 300,000 to 400,000 distinct CDR3 sequences listed, 15% to 20% were seen once; the top ten hold roughly 9%. Only a few counts were recorded for this clonotype. Its specificity is not known. The sequenced sample consisted of PBMCs. The TCR comes from a human donor in good health (CMV status not recorded). Some clones in this sample may be carry-over from other donors' samples.

The CDR3 bases are TGTGCCAGCAGTTTTATCAGCTTCATCGGTAGCACAGATACGCAGTATTTT. Translating gives CASSFISFIGSTDTQYF. The chain uses TRBV28 and TRBJ2-3; D uncertain. The CDR3 totals 17 residues. The V end was cut by 3 bases, the J end by 0 bases, with 16 bases between. Germline CDR1 is MDHEN and CDR2 is SYDVKM.